The table lists the clone carrying this T cell receptor (beta chain) with a few counts. This sample was taken from a study of blood T cell repertoires in COVID-19. Study-wide context: PBMCs, B-cell-depleted T cells, or T cells provided the cDNA or gDNA that made up the material.

The table came from immunoSEQ multiplex PCR; TCRdb's copy has only in-frame clones and leaves some out. The sample lists under 50,000 clones, roughly 71% seen once, with 6.2% in the top ten. V was pared by 5 bases and J by 6 bases, with 14 bases between. From germline, CDR1 is KGHSH and CDR2 LQKENI. The CDR3 spans 13 residues. The V call is TRBV18, the J call TRBJ2-7; D is possibly TRBD1 (5 bases). Sequenced input: peripheral blood. This receptor was taken from an elderly man with acute or convalescent COVID-19. Here the CDR3 reads CASSSLQASEQYF. The CDR3 DNA reads TGTGCCAGCTCATCATTACAGGCGTCCGAGCAGTACTTC.